This T cell receptor (beta chain) was identified in a study of patients and donors after allogeneic stem cell transplantation. This clonotype was seen a handful of times. TCRdb independently ran MiXCR on the RT-PCR reads; one entry per CDR3 protein. The sample has about 160,000 distinct CDR3 sequences, 30% seen once; the top ten hold around 3.2%. This clonotype was obtained from a human donor who was either an allogeneic HSCT recipient or a stem cell or donor lymphocyte infusion donor (not recorded which). It is not recorded whose cells these are; they may come from a transplant donor. The sequencing sample was made of blood, either unsorted or a sorted T cell fraction (not recorded which).

The CDR3 protein is CASRIQGILRTDTQYF. DNA of the CDR3: TGTGCCAGCAGGATTCAGGGTATTCTTCGGACAGATACGCAGTATTTT. The chain employs TRBV5-4 and TRBJ2-3, with D possibly TRBD1 on 5 matching bases. The CDR3 contains 16 residues. Germline loops: CDR1 SGHNT, CDR2 YYREEE (reference sequence). Trimming shortened V by 5 bases and J by 3 bases, and 19 bases separated the two germline ends. The full variable domain, completed using reference TRBV5-4 and TRBJ2-3, is ETGVTQSPTHLIKTRGQQVTLRCSSQSGHNTVSWYQQALGQGPQFIFQYYREEENGRGNFPPRFSGLQFPNYSSELNVNALELDDSALYLCASRIQGILRTDTQYFGPGTRLTVL.